The 26 T cell receptor beta chains below come from one sample, sequenced in a study of response to subunit inactivated influenza vaccine. Each CDR3 protein gets one entry after TCRdb re-called the RT-PCR reads with MiXCR. In the table there are a few hundred thousand distinct CDR3 sequences, about 11% of which are singletons. These records were also assigned to another study, of T cells expressing NK-cell markers. That source notes: TCR beta libraries carry UMIs added by 5'RACE template switching.

Sequences were derived from PBMCs from blood, sampled on the day of vaccination. These TCRs come from a man in his fifties who received an inactivated influenza vaccine.

The chain carries TRBV4-1 and TRBJ2-3; possible D gene TRBD2, 5 bases. V lost 1 base, J lost 2 bases, and 13 bases lay in between. There are 16 residues in the CDR3. Looked up from germline, CDR1 is MGHRA and CDR2 is YSYEKL. CDR3 loop: CASSQAGSGVTDTQYF. DNA for the CDR3: TGCGCCAGCAGCCAAGCGGGGTCAGGTGTCACAGATACGCAGTATTTT.

This clonotype was seen more than once but under ten times. The gene calls are TRBV7-9 and TRBJ2-7; D might be TRBD1 (6 bases). This CDR3 has 15 residues. Germline V gene lookup returns CDR1 SEHNR and CDR2 FQNEAQ (reference sequence). The V end was cut by 2 bases, the J end by 5 bases, with 16 bases between. CDR3: CASSLRGQGIHEQYF. CDR3 coding DNA: TGTGCCAGCAGCTTACGGGGCCAGGGGATCCACGAGCAGTACTTC.

This clonotype was seen ten or more times. The chain couples TRBV3-1 to TRBJ2-5; 10 bases are a match to TRBD2. V was pared by 1 base and J by 6 bases, with 2 bases of the junction left unmatched. The CDR3 contains 14 residues. Germline V gene sequence: CDR1 LGHDT, CDR2 YNNKEL (reference sequence). CDR3 in amino acids: CASSQVAGGKTQYF. CDR3 in DNA: TGTGCCAGCAGCCAAGTAGCGGGGGGAAAGACCCAGTACTTC.

This chain uses TRBV21-1 with TRBJ2-2; the table's D call, TRBD1, was not checked against the DNA. TRBV21-1 is a pseudogene segment. This CDR3 comprises 15 residues. CDR3 sequence: CASSGDRTNTGELFF. CDR3 DNA: TGTGCCAGCAGTGGGGACAGAACGAACACCGGGGAGCTGTTTTTT.

The CDR3 spells CASSEPGHRNQPQHF. CDR3 nucleotides: TGCGCCAGCAGTGAGCCGGGACACCGCAATCAGCCCCAGCATTTT. The chain employs TRBV10-2 and TRBJ1-5; maybe TRBD1 (6 bases). Germline values: CDR1 WSHSY, CDR2 SAAADI. The V gene lost 2 bases and the J gene lost 2 bases, with 10 bases spanning the gap. The CDR3 has 15 residues.

The chain carries TRBV6-5 and TRBJ2-3; perhaps TRBD1 as D (7 bases). Looked up from germline, CDR1 is MNHEY and CDR2 is SVGAGI. V was trimmed by 2 bases and J by 11 bases, leaving 17 bases between them. CDR3 length equals 14 residues. CDR3 amino acids: CASSYQSGGTEQYF. CDR3 nucleotide sequence: TGTGCCAGCAGTTACCAGTCGGGCGGGACAGAGCAGTATTTT.

The chain combines TRBV7-2 with TRBJ2-3, with no clear D. Between the trimmed V and J ends, which lost 4 bases and 10 bases, there was a span of 18 bases. Germline values: CDR1 SGHTA, CDR2 FQGNSA. The CDR3 loop spans 14 amino acids. CDR3 in DNA: TGTGCCAGCAGCTCTAGACCGATTCCCCTGGCGCAGTATTTT. Translating it yields CASSSRPIPLAQYF.

This clonotype has more than one count but fewer than ten. V usage is TRBV20-1 and J usage is TRBJ1-5, with a tentative D call TRBD1 (6 bases). Germline CDR1 is DFQATT and CDR2 is SNEGSKA (reference sequence). The V end was cut by 3 bases, the J end by 4 bases, with 16 bases between. The CDR3 extends over 15 amino acids. The DNA of the CDR3 is TGCAGTGCTAGTCCAGACAGGAGTGCTAATCAGCCCCAGCATTTT. Amino acid sequence: CSASPDRSANQPQHF.

This clonotype came up a few times. The rearrangement uses TRBV28 and TRBJ2-3; 7 nucleotides agree with TRBD2. With 8 bases clipped from V and 4 bases from J, the junction kept 12 bases outside the gene matches. This CDR3 is 15 amino acids long. CDR1 is MDHEN and CDR2 is SYDVKM in the germline V gene. The CDR3 nucleotides read TGTGCCAGCCCCCCTGCGACTAGCAAGCCAGATACGCAGTATTTT. Its translation: CASPPATSKPDTQYF.

The V gene is TRBV29-1, the J gene TRBJ2-2; possibly TRBD1 for D (6 bases). V gave up 6 bases and J gave up 3 bases, with 11 bases separating them. This CDR3 is built from 13 residues. CDR1 is SQVTM, CDR2 ANQGSEA, per germline. CDR3 sequence (DNA): TGCAGCGTCCGGGACACCCACACCGGGGAGCTGTTTTTT. This encodes CSVRDTHTGELFF.

This clonotype was seen more than once but under ten times. V and J are TRBV30 and TRBJ2-2; possibly TRBD1 for D (6 bases). Per the germline V gene, CDR1 is GTSNPN and CDR2 is SVGIG (reference sequence). This CDR3 spans 13 amino acids. The V gene lost 6 bases and the J gene lost 1 base, with 9 bases spanning the gap. The CDR3, as DNA: TGTGCCTGCTGGGACAAGAACACCGGGGAGCTGTTTTTT. Protein sequence: CACWDKNTGELFF. Based on the CDR3 plus reference TRBV30 and TRBJ2-2, the full variable domain is SQTIHQWPATLVQPVGSPLSLECTVEGTSNPNLYWYRQAAGRGLQLLFYSVGIGQISSEVPQNLSASRPQDRQFILSSKKLLLSDSGFYLCACWDKNTGELFFGEGSRLTVL.

This clonotype occurred a few times. The chain carries TRBV6-5 and TRBJ2-1; D may correspond to TRBD1 or TRBD2 (5 bases each). Trimming took off 2 bases at V and 7 bases at J, with 18 bases between the two ends. Germline CDR1 and CDR2: MNHEY and SVGAGI. There are 16 residues in the CDR3. The CDR3: CASSYTGTVPTNEQFF. DNA of the CDR3: TGTGCCAGCAGTTACACCGGGACCGTCCCTACGAATGAGCAGTTCTTC.

This clonotype was seen only a few times. CDR3 amino acids: CASRQGTGNTEAFF. The CDR3 DNA reads as TGTGCCAGCAGACAAGGGACAGGGAACACTGAAGCTTTCTTT. V usage is TRBV28 and J usage is TRBJ1-1; TRBD1 aligns across 8 bases. There are 14 residues in the CDR3. V shed 6 bases, J shed 1 base, and the junction held 4 bases outside the gene matches. Germline lookup yields CDR1 MDHEN and CDR2 SYDVKM. Complete variable domain (other parts from reference TRBV28 and TRBJ1-1): DVKVTQSSRYLVKRTGEKVFLECVQDMDHENMFWYRQDPGLGLRLIYFSYDVKMKEKGDIPEGYSVSREKKERFSLILESASTNQTSMYLCASRQGTGNTEAFFGQGTRLTVV.

This clonotype was detected ten times or more. The chain links TRBV9 to TRBJ2-2; D is undetermined. V dropped 0 bases and J dropped 5 bases, with 8 bases sitting between them. The germline V gene encodes CDR1 SGDLS and CDR2 YYNGEE. This CDR3 is built from 14 residues. CDR3 sequence (DNA): TGTGCCAGCAGCGTAGCTGGCGGAACCGGGGAGCTGTTTTTT. The encoded protein is CASSVAGGTGELFF.

This clonotype has ten or more counts. The genes are TRBV5-1 and TRBJ1-1; tentatively, D is TRBD1 (6 bases). The CDR3 is 15 amino acids. V was pared by 3 bases and J by 0 bases, with 12 bases between. In germline, CDR1 is SGHRS, CDR2 YFSETQ. CDR3 nucleotides: TGCGCCAGCAGCTACGGACAGAGCATGAACACTGAAGCTTTCTTT. Its protein is CASSYGQSMNTEAFF.

This clonotype appeared many times. Here the CDR3 reads CSVGESYEQYF. The DNA for the CDR3 is TGCAGTGTCGGGGAATCCTACGAGCAGTACTTC. The V gene is TRBV29-1, the J gene TRBJ2-7; D is perhaps TRBD2 (5 bases). From germline, CDR1 is SQVTM and CDR2 ANQGSEA. This CDR3 is 11 amino acids long.

This clonotype has at least ten counts. The chain is built from TRBV20-1 and TRBJ2-3, with 11 bases aligning to TRBD2. After removal of 3 bases from V and 0 bases from J, the junction contained 5 bases not matched to a gene. The germline V gene encodes CDR1 DFQATT and CDR2 SNEGSKA (reference sequence). The CDR3 consists of 16 residues. The CDR3 coding sequence is TGCAGTGCTAGTAGCGGGGGGGGTCCTAGCACAGATACGCAGTATTTT. As protein: CSASSGGGPSTDTQYF.

The chain couples TRBV20-1 to TRBJ1-1; D unresolved. The CDR3 spans 14 residues. The germline V gene has CDR1 DFQATT and CDR2 SNEGSKA (reference sequence). V was clipped by 0 bases and J by 4 bases, with 12 bases between them. The CDR3 DNA sequence: TGCAGTGCTAGAGATCCCCGGGAAAGCACTGAAGCTTTCTTT. This encodes CSARDPRESTEAFF.

This clonotype came up many times. The gene calls are TRBV5-1 and TRBJ2-3; 7 bases line up with TRBD2. Per the germline V gene, CDR1 is SGHRS and CDR2 is YFSETQ. The length of the CDR3 is 15 residues. J lost 1 base, V lost 4 bases, and 6 bases had no gene match. The CDR3 bases are TGCGCCAGCAGCGTGAGCGGGAAGGGCACAGATACGCAGTATTTT. This sequence encodes CASSVSGKGTDTQYF.

CDR3 nucleotide sequence: TGTGCCAGCAGCTTTAGGGTGAGGACGGATACACGGAATTCACCCCTCCACTTT. It translates to CASSFRVRTDTRNSPLHF. This chain joins TRBV5-6 and TRBJ1-6; D gene uncertain. This CDR3 has 18 amino acids. The V gene lost 2 bases and the J gene lost 7 bases, with 22 bases spanning the gap. Germline V gene sequence: CDR1 SGHDT, CDR2 YYEEEE.

V gene TRBV7-8 combines with J gene TRBJ2-7; possibly TRBD2 for D (5 bases). Between the trimmed V and J ends, which lost 1 base and 5 bases, there was a span of 9 bases. This CDR3 comprises 13 residues. The germline gives CDR1 SGHVS, CDR2 FQNEAQ. CDR3 residues: CASSLGLADEQYF. In nucleotides, the CDR3 is TGTGCCAGCAGCTTAGGGCTAGCAGACGAGCAGTACTTC. Looking up the rest from reference TRBV7-8 and TRBJ2-7 gives the full variable domain: GAGVSQSPRYKVAKRGQDVALRCDPISGHVSLFWYQQALGQGPEFLTYFQNEAQLDKSGLPSDRFFAERPEGSVSTLKIQRTQQEDSAVYLCASSLGLADEQYFGPGTRLTVT.

This clonotype came up many times. The rearrangement links TRBV6-1 to TRBJ1-5; a weak D match, TRBD1 (6 bases). Germline values: CDR1 MNHNS, CDR2 SASEGT. CDR3 size: 17 residues. V was trimmed by 0 bases and J by 7 bases, leaving 19 bases between them. CDR3 in DNA: TGTGCCAGCAGTGAAGCGGACCATACAGGGCTGAGCCAGCCCCAGCATTTT. Protein sequence: CASSEADHTGLSQPQHF.

This clonotype was counted between two and nine times. The gene calls are TRBV6-1 and TRBJ2-5; D not certain. Germline V gene lookup returns CDR1 MNHNS and CDR2 SASEGT. V was pared by 5 bases and J by 2 bases, with 18 bases between. The CDR3 has 16 residues. CDR3 region: CASSPLNRVRQETQYF. The CDR3 DNA reads as TGTGCCAGCAGTCCCCTGAACCGGGTCAGACAAGAGACCCAGTACTTC.

Only a few counts were recorded for this clonotype. This sequence joins TRBV9 and TRBJ1-4; 7 nucleotides align to TRBD1. With 4 bases clipped from V and 8 bases from J, the junction kept 14 bases outside the gene matches. The CDR3 runs to 16 residues. Germline V gene sequence: CDR1 SGDLS, CDR2 YYNGEE. The DNA of the CDR3 is TGTGCCAGCAGCCTAAACTCACAGGGGATCATGGAAAAACTGTTTTTT. Translated: CASSLNSQGIMEKLFF.

V usage is TRBV5-8 and J usage is TRBJ1-6; 7 nucleotides line up with TRBD1. V lost 1 base and J lost 9; bases outside the gene matches: 4. The CDR3 has 14 amino acids. Germline values: CDR1 SGHTS, CDR2 YDEGEE. The CDR3 nucleotides read TGTGCCAGCAGCTTGCCAGGGGGTGGTTCACCCCTCCACTTT. Translating gives CASSLPGGGSPLHF. Based on the CDR3 plus reference TRBV5-8 and TRBJ1-6, the full variable domain is EAGVTQSPTHLIKTRGQQATLRCSPISGHTSVYWYQQALGLGLQFLLWYDEGEERNRGNFPPRFSGRQFPNYSSELNVNALELEDSALYLCASSLPGGGSPLHFGNGTRLTVT.

The chain combines TRBV10-3 with TRBJ2-4; TRBD1 agrees at 7 bases. The V and J ends lost 0 bases and 3 bases, in that order; junction bases with no gene match: 2. CDR3 length: 15 amino acids. CDR1 is ENHRY, CDR2 SYGVKD, per germline. Here the CDR3 reads CAISESTGHKNIQYF. CDR3 bases: TGTGCCATCAGTGAGTCGACAGGGCACAAAAACATTCAGTACTTC.